These T cell receptor beta chains were read from a single sample in a study of blood T cells in healthy people across ages. MiXCR was run by TCRdb on the 5' RACE reads, yielding one entry per CDR3 protein. Seen here are some 760,000 distinct CDR3 sequences, roughly 25% observed once, and the top ten hold under 9.5%. The data were also submitted as part of a second study, on T cells of mothers and their children.

The source material was blood. All receptors derive from a boy aged 5-17 years in good health. CDR3s leave out the opening cysteine and the closing phenylalanine or tryptophan. Clone sizes are given selectively: once, few, many, or a class where the clone is expanded.

len: 13
abundance: -
j_gene: TRBJ1-2
v_gene: TRBV25-1
CDR3aa: ASSESARPNYGYT

len: 12
abundance: -
j_gene: TRBJ2-7
v_gene: TRBV7-9
CDR3aa: ASSQTQGGDEQY

len: 16
abundance: -
j_gene: TRBJ2-1
v_gene: TRBV7-3
CDR3aa: ASSLRPVGPVSYNEQF

len: 13
abundance: once
j_gene: TRBJ2-5
v_gene: TRBV4-3
CDR3aa: ASSQGLGREETQY

len: 13
abundance: -
j_gene: TRBJ2-1
v_gene: TRBV20-1
CDR3aa: SAPRLAGSYNEQF

len: 11
abundance: -
j_gene: TRBJ2-3
v_gene: TRBV9
CDR3aa: ASSPGPGDTQY

len: 14
abundance: few
j_gene: TRBJ1-1
v_gene: TRBV11-2
CDR3aa: ASSPFTNWGITEAF

len: 12
abundance: -
j_gene: TRBJ2-5
v_gene: TRBV5-1
CDR3aa: ASSPGQRIKTQY

len: 11
abundance: few
j_gene: TRBJ2-5
v_gene: TRBV29-1
CDR3aa: SVRTGGQETQY

len: 11
abundance: few
j_gene: TRBJ2-7
v_gene: TRBV12-3/TRBV12-4
CDR3aa: ASSLPGPYEQY

len: 10
abundance: few
j_gene: TRBJ1-2
v_gene: TRBV6-2/TRBV6-3
CDR3aa: ASSYKGSGYT

len: 14
abundance: few
j_gene: TRBJ2-5
v_gene: TRBV15
CDR3aa: ATSRDRAERLETQY

len: 16
abundance: -
j_gene: TRBJ2-1
v_gene: TRBV27
CDR3aa: ASSPPSSGISSYNEQF

len: 16
abundance: few
j_gene: TRBJ2-1
v_gene: TRBV6-2/TRBV6-3
CDR3aa: ASSSSRLAEALYNEQF

len: 13
abundance: -
j_gene: TRBJ2-1
v_gene: TRBV7-2
CDR3aa: ASSLPTIFNNEQF

len: 13
abundance: -
j_gene: TRBJ2-1
v_gene: TRBV29-1
CDR3aa: SVVVSGSFDNEQF

len: 11
abundance: few
j_gene: TRBJ2-6
v_gene: TRBV28
CDR3aa: ASRISGANVLT

len: 11
abundance: -
j_gene: TRBJ2-7
v_gene: TRBV29-1
CDR3aa: SVAGVGGYEQY

len: 13
abundance: few
j_gene: TRBJ1-4
v_gene: TRBV27
CDR3aa: ASPGCDRGKEKLF

len: 16
abundance: -
j_gene: TRBJ1-3
v_gene: TRBV9
CDR3aa: ASSVVSIPSGAGNTIY

len: 12
abundance: few
j_gene: TRBJ2-7
v_gene: TRBV7-9
CDR3aa: ASSSRADSYEQY

len: 11
abundance: -
j_gene: TRBJ1-2
v_gene: TRBV6-1
CDR3aa: ASREDRSNGYT

len: 11
abundance: -
j_gene: TRBJ1-2
v_gene: TRBV10-3
CDR3aa: AISDPLKAGYT

len: 9
abundance: -
j_gene: TRBJ2-7
v_gene: TRBV24-1
CDR3aa: ATEQGYEQY

len: 15
abundance: few
j_gene: TRBJ2-1
v_gene: TRBV5-1
CDR3aa: ASSWTSGGAIYNEQF

len: 13
abundance: few
j_gene: TRBJ2-7
v_gene: TRBV6-5
CDR3aa: ASSYEAGSPYEQY

len: 13
abundance: -
j_gene: TRBJ2-5
v_gene: TRBV6-1
CDR3aa: ASSERGASPETQY

len: 15
abundance: -
j_gene: TRBJ2-7
v_gene: TRBV18
CDR3aa: ASSRGTSGSGSYEQY

len: 14
abundance: few
j_gene: -
v_gene: TRBV3-1
CDR3aa: ASSQDGGALYNEQF

len: 13
abundance: -
j_gene: TRBJ2-3
v_gene: TRBV6-6
CDR3aa: ASSYTGQDTDTQY

len: 12
abundance: -
j_gene: TRBJ2-7
v_gene: TRBV9
CDR3aa: ASSVAVDRYEQY

len: 12
abundance: -
j_gene: TRBJ1-1
v_gene: TRBV9
CDR3aa: ASSVGGQGFEAF

len: 14
abundance: few
j_gene: TRBJ1-2
v_gene: TRBV7-2
CDR3aa: ASSPFEDRVIYGYT

len: 13
abundance: few
j_gene: TRBJ2-2
v_gene: TRBV20-1
CDR3aa: SASASGGNTGELF

len: 10
abundance: -
j_gene: TRBJ2-1
v_gene: TRBV7-8
CDR3aa: ASSSQRHEQF

len: 14
abundance: few
j_gene: -
v_gene: TRBV14
CDR3aa: ASSPRDRIDDNEQF

len: 12
abundance: -
j_gene: TRBJ1-4
v_gene: TRBV18
CDR3aa: ASSPRSPDEKLF

len: 10
abundance: -
j_gene: TRBJ1-1
v_gene: TRBV10-3
CDR3aa: AISTGGTEAF

len: 12
abundance: -
j_gene: TRBJ2-5
v_gene: TRBV27
CDR3aa: ASSNGQVKETQY

len: 10
abundance: -
j_gene: TRBJ2-3
v_gene: TRBV20-1
CDR3aa: SARGTADTQY

len: 12
abundance: -
j_gene: TRBJ1-1
v_gene: TRBV7-6
CDR3aa: ASIGGAPEAEAF